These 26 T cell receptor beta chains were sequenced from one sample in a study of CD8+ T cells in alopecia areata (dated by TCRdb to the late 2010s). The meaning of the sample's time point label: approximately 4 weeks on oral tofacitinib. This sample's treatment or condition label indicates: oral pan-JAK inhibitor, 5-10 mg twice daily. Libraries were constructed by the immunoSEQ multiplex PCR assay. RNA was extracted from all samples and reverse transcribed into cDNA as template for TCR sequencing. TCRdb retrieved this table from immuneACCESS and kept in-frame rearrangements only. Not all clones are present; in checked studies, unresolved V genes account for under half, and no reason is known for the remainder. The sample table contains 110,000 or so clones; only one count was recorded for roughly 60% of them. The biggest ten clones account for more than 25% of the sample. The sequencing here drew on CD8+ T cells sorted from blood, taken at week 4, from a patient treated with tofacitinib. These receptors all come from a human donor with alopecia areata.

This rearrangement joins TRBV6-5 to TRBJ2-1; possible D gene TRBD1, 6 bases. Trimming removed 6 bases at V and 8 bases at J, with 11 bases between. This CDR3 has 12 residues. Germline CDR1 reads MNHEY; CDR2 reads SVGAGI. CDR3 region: CASRDQGYEQFF. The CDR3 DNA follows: TGTGCCAGCAGAGACCAGGGGTATGAGCAGTTCTTC.

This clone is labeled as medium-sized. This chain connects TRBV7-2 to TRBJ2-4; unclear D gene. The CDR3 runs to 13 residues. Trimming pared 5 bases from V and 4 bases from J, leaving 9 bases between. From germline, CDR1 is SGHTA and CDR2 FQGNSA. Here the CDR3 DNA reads TGTGCCAGCAGCCACCCGCCGAAAAACATTCAGTACTTC. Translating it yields CASSHPPKNIQYF.

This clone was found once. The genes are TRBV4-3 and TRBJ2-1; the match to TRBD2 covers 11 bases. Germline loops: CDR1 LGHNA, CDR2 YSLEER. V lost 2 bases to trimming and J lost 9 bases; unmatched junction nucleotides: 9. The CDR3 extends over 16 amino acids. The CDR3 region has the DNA TGCGCCAGCAGCCAACCTAGCGGGGGGAGATGGGCTGAGCAGTTCTTC. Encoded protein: CASSQPSGGRWAEQFF.

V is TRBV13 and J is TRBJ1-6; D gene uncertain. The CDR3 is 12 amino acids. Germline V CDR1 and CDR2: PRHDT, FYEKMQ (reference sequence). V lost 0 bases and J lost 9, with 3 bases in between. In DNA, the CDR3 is TGTGCCAGCAGCTTAGGGGTTTCACCCCTCCACTTT. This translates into CASSLGVSPLHF.

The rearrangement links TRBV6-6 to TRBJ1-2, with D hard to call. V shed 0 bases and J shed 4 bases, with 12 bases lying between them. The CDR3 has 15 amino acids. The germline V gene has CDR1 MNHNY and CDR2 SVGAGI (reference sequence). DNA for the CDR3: TGTGCCAGCAGTTACTCGAGTGAGGGCCTCTATGGCTACACCTTC. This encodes CASSYSSEGLYGYTF.

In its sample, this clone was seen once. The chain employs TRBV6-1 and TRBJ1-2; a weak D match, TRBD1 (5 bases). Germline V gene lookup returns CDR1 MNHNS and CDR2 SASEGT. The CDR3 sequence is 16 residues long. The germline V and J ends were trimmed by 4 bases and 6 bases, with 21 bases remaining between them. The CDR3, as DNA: TGTGCCAGCAGTGCCCTCAGGGATCGGCCATGGGATGGCTACACCTTC. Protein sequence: CASSALRDRPWDGYTF.

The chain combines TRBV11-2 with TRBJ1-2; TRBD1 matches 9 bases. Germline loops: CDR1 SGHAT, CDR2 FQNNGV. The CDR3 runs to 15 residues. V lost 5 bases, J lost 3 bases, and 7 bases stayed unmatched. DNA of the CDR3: TGTGCCAGCAGCCAAGCTGACAGGGGGTACTATGGCTACACCTTC. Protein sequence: CASSQADRGYYGYTF.

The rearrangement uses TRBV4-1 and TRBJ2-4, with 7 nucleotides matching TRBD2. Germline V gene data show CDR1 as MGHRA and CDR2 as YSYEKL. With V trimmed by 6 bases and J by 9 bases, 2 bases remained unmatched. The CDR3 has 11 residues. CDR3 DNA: TGCGCCAGCAGAGGGGAGGGCATTCAGTACTTC. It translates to CASRGEGIQYF.

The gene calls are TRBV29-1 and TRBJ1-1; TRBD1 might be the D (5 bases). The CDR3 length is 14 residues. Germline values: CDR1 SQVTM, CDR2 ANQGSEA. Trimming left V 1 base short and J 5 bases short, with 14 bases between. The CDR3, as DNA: TGCAGCGTTGAAGCAAGGGGAGGGTGGACTGAAGCTTTCTTT. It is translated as CSVEARGGWTEAFF.

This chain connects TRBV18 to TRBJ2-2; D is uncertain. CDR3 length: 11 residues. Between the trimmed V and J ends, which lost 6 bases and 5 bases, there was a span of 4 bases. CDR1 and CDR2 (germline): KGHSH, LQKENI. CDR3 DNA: TGTGCCAGCTCGCAAACCGGGGAGCTGTTTTTT. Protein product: CASSQTGELFF.

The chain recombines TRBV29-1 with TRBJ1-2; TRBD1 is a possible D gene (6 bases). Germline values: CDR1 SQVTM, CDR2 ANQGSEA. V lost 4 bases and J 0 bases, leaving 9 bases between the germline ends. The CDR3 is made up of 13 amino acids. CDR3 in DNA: TGCAGCGTTGGGACAGATACTAACTATGGCTACACCTTC. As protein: CSVGTDTNYGYTF. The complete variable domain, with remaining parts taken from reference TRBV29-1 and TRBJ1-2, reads SAVISQKPSRDICQRGTSLTIQCQVDSQVTMMFWYRQQPGQSLTLIATANQGSEATYESGFVIDKFPISRPNLTFSTLTVSNMSPEDSSIYLCSVGTDTNYGYTFGSGTRLTVV.

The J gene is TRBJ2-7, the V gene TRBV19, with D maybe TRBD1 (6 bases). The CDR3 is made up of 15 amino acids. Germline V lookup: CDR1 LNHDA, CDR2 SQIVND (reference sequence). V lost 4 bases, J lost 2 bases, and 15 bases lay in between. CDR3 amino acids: CASSREQGVAYEQYF. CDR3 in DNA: TGTGCCAGTAGTAGAGAACAGGGCGTCGCCTACGAGCAGTACTTC.

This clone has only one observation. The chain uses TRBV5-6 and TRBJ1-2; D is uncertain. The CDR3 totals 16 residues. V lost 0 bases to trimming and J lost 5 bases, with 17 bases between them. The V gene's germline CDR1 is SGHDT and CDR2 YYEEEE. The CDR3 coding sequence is TGTGCCAGCAGCTTGGCCGTCAACGACAAGATATATGGCTACACCTTC. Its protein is CASSLAVNDKIYGYTF. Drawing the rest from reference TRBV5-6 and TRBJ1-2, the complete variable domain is DAGVTQSPTHLIKTRGQQVTLRCSPKSGHDTVSWYQQALGQGPQFIFQYYEEEERQRGNFPDRFSGHQFPNYSSELNVNALLLGDSALYLCASSLAVNDKIYGYTFGSGTRLTVV.

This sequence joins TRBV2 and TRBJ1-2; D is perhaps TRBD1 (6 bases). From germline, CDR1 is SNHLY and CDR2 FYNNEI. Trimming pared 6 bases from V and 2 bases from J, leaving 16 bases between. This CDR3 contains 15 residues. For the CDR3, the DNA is TGTGCCAGCAGATTCACTTTGACAGGAAACTATGGCTACACCTTC. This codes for CASRFTLTGNYGYTF. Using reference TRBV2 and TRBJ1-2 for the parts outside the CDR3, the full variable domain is EPEVTQTPSHQVTQMGQEVILRCVPISNHLYFYWYRQILGQKVEFLVSFYNNEISEKSEIFDDQFSVERPDGSNFTLKIRSTKLEDSAMYFCASRFTLTGNYGYTFGSGTRLTVV.

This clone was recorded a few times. CDR3 residues: CASSFEQGADYTF. Here the CDR3 DNA reads TGTGCCAGCAGCTTCGAACAGGGAGCGGACTACACCTTC. The rearrangement joins TRBV7-9 to TRBJ1-2; D might be TRBD1 (6 bases). There are 13 residues in the CDR3. V was clipped by 3 bases and J by 10 bases, with 15 bases between them. The germline gives CDR1 SEHNR, CDR2 FQNEAQ (reference sequence).

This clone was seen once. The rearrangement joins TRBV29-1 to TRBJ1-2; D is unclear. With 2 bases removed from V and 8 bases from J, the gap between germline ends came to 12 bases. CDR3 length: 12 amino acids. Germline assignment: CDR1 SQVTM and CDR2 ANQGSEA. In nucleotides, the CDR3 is TGCAGCGTTGAAAAAGGGATGGGAGGCTACACCTTC. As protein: CSVEKGMGGYTF.

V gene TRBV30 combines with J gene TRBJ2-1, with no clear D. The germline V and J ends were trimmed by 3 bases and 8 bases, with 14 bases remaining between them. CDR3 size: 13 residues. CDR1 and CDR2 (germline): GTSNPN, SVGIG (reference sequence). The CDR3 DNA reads TGTGCCTGGAGCGTTGACTGGGCTGATGAGCAGTTCTTC. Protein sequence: CAWSVDWADEQFF.

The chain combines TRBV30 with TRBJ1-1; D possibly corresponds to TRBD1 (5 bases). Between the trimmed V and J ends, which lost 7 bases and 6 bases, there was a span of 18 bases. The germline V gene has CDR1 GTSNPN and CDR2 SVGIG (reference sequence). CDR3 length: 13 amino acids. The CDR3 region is CASLGRLFPEAFF. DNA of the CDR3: TGTGCCTCCCTGGGACGTCTATTCCCTGAAGCTTTCTTT. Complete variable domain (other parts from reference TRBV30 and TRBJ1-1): SQTIHQWPATLVQPVGSPLSLECTVEGTSNPNLYWYRQAAGRGLQLLFYSVGIGQISSEVPQNLSASRPQDRQFILSSKKLLLSDSGFYLCASLGRLFPEAFFGQGTRLTVV.

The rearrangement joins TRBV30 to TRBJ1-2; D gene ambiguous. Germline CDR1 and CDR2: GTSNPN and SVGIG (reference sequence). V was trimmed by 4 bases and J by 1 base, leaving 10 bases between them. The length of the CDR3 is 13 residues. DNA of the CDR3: TGTGCCTGGACGTACGGAGATAACTATGGCTACACCTTC. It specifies CAWTYGDNYGYTF. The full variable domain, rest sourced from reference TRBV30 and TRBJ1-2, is SQTIHQWPATLVQPVGSPLSLECTVEGTSNPNLYWYRQAAGRGLQLLFYSVGIGQISSEVPQNLSASRPQDRQFILSSKKLLLSDSGFYLCAWTYGDNYGYTFGSGTRLTVV.

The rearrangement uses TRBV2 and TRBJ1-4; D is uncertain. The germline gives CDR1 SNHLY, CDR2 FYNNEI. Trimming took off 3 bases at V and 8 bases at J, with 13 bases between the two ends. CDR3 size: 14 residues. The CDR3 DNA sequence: TGTGCCAGCAGTGATGGGTTGCTCGGGGAAAAACTGTTTTTT. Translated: CASSDGLLGEKLFF.

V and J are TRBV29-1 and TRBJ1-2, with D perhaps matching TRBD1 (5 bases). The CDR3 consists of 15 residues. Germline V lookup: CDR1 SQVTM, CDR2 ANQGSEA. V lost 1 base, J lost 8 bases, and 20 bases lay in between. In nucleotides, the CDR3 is TGCAGCGTTGAAGGGGGGATGGACTTGCCGTTCGGCTACACCTTC. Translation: CSVEGGMDLPFGYTF. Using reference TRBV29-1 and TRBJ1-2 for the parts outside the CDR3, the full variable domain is SAVISQKPSRDICQRGTSLTIQCQVDSQVTMMFWYRQQPGQSLTLIATANQGSEATYESGFVIDKFPISRPNLTFSTLTVSNMSPEDSSIYLCSVEGGMDLPFGYTFGSGTRLTVV.

The CDR3 DNA reads as TGTGCCAGCAGCGTAGACAGCTACAATGAGCAGTTCTTC. Encoded protein: CASSVDSYNEQFF. The chain carries TRBV9 and TRBJ2-1; D not certain. The CDR3 is 13 residues long. V lost 0 bases to trimming and J lost 3 bases, with 4 bases between them. Germline-derived CDR1 and CDR2 are SGDLS and YYNGEE.

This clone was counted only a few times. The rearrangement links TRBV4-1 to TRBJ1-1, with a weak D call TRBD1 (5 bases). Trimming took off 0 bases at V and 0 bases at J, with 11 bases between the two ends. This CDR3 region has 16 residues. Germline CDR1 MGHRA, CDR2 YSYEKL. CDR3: CASSQDPGPMNTEAFF. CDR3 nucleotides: TGCGCCAGCAGCCAAGACCCAGGGCCAATGAACACTGAAGCTTTCTTT.

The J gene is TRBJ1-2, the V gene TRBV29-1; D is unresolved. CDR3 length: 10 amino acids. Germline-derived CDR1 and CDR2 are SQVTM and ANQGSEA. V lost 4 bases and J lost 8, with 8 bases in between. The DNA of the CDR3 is TGCAGCGTTGCCGGGGTCGGCTACACCTTC. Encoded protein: CSVAGVGYTF.

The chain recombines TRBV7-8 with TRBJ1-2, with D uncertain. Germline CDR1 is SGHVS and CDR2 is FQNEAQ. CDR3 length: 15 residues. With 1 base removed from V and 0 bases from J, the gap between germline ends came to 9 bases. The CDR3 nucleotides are TGTGCCAGCAGCTTAGTGGTAGGAGCTAACTATGGCTACACCTTC. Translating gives CASSLVVGANYGYTF.

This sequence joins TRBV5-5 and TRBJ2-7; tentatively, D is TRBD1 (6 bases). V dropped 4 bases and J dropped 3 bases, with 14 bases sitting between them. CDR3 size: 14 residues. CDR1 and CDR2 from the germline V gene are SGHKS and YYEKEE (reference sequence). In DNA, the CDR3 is TGTGCCAGCAGCCGAGCCGAGACAGGCTACGAGCAGTACTTC. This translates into CASSRAETGYEQYF.